This TCR beta chain was recorded in a study of blood T cell repertoires in COVID-19 (dated by TCRdb to 2020 to 2022). Describing the broader study: Samples covering the acute and convalescent phases of COVID-19 were provided by collaborators in the United States, Italy and Spain. The prospective study material was composed of cDNA or gDNA derived from T cells, B-cell-depleted T cells, or PBMCs. Subjects who had been exposed to COVID-19, were actively infected with it, or had recovered from it provided the deeply sampled blood TCRbeta repertoires that made up the dataset. The repertoires were made available in a free public database intended to serve as a resource for research on the immune response to SARS-CoV-2. Samples came from the ongoing ImmuneRACE study (first 160 participants) plus 1,254 subjects from 6 global collaborators. Sample metadata almost always included a de-identified subject ID, COVID-19 status, age in years and sex. Where available, HLA class I and class II types were obtained from metadata supplied by the sample provider rather than from assay-based typing. Paper-wide results and their limitations: The quantity of clinical and demographic metadata differed by source and by participant and was supplied without curation.

Enrolling through a virtual design, the prospective study's participants ranged in age from about 18 to 100 years and lived across about two dozen United States geographic areas. To assign participants to cohorts, the prospective study relied on clinical history that participants themselves reported in a screening survey and a study questionnaire. In the prospective study, mobile phlebotomists collected whole blood, serum and a nasopharyngeal or oropharyngeal swab from each participant. Over a roughly 2-month period, participants in the prospective study had the option of providing additional blood draws and questionnaires. Blood samples from the prospective study were shipped frozen or at room temperature prior to DNA extraction. The immunoSEQ Assay, a bias-controlled multiplex PCR, was used to amplify TCRbeta CDR3 regions from genomic DNA. As for the original processing: The number of nucleated cells in each sample was estimated from the amplification of reference gene primers within the assay. Sequence reads were collapsed and filtered to measure the absolute abundance of every unique TCRbeta CDR3 rearrangement. For each sample, productive Simpson clonality was calculated as the square root of Simpson's diversity index over productive rearrangements. This immuneACCESS table, as held by TCRdb, lists in-frame sequences with V and J called but not all clones. Of the missing ones, under half trace to an unresolved V gene in checked studies; the others have no known cause. From that table come the V and J calls and clone size; the DNA was used to work out D and trimming. For this sample there are roughly 250,000 clones; 75% to 90% appear just once. The ten top clones hold about 6% of the sample.

Concerning this clone: The antigen it binds to is not known. Per-base qualities were not stored, and no clone one base away is much larger.

The germline V gene encodes CDR1 SGHVS and CDR2 FNYEAQ. V is pruned by 7 bases and J by 4 bases, leaving 13 bases of the junction without a gene match. Including cysteine and phenylalanine, the CDR3 has 16 amino acids. Just the 48-base CDR3 DNA is kept, in frame starting at base 1. The chain is made from TRBV7-6 and TRBJ2-5; TRBD2 fits 9 bases in the junction. Specimen: PBMCs or T cells enriched from blood (not recorded which). The origin of this receptor is a woman in her twenties or thirties with acute COVID-19. The nucleotides read TGTGCCAGCACCCTAGGAGGCGGGAGGGCCCGAGAGACCCAGTACTTC. This translates into CASTLGGGRARETQYF.